There are a few counts of the clone carrying this TCR beta chain. Its target is not known. These data belong to a study of T cells in Graves' hyperthyroidism and ophthalmopathy. Notes on the study in general: Most clonotypes expanded in thyroid above 0.001 were likewise present in blood. Ophthalmopathy, which appeared later, was predicted by the model a median around 6.9 months before onset.

From germline, CDR1 is SEHNR and CDR2 FQNEAQ (reference sequence). The CDR3 totals 19 residues. V lost 2 bases and J lost 0; bases outside the gene matches: 13. Uncontrolled infection, other autoimmune disease, pregnancy or lactation disqualified patients from enrolment. Clinical symptoms, serum thyroxine and TRAb, thyroid ultrasound and orbital computed tomography were used for the diagnoses. Using RNA transcripts as the source, TCR beta CDR3 regions were amplified. Using the HTBI primer set, a first-round RT-PCR was run on the TCR CDR3. One entry per CDR3 protein results from TCRdb running MiXCR on the multiplex PCR reads. The sample carries approximately 640,000 distinct CDR3 sequences, less than 45% recorded once.

The receptor's source is an adult man with Graves' disease, either hyperthyroidism or ophthalmopathy (not recorded which). This sequence joins TRBV7-9 and TRBJ1-3, with TRBD1 matching 7 bases. Sequenced: peripheral blood or thyroid tissue (not recorded which). The CDR3 sequence is CASSLNPQPGQSSGNTIYF. The CDR3 coding sequence is TGTGCCAGCAGCTTAAATCCACAACCGGGACAGAGCTCTGGAAACACCATATATTTT.